The sequence of this TCR beta chain was determined in a study of T cells after yellow fever vaccination. Study summary: In the case of low-cell-number fractions, SMART-Seq v4 Ultra Low Input was used for preparation.

Study observations and caveats: Bulk-population clonotypes that are abundant could appear as contaminants in FACS-sorted repertoires.

V shed 6 bases and J shed 6 bases, with 9 bases lying between them. CDR3 length equals 12 residues. TCRdb re-called the 5' RACE reads through MiXCR, storing one row per CDR3 protein. In the table there are a few hundred thousand distinct CDR3 sequences, about a sixth of which are singletons. This clonotype was detected ten times or more. The antigen is undetermined. This material consisted of PBMCs, taken around 5 days after the first yellow fever vaccination. This clonotype was obtained from a man between 18 and 29 years old who received the YFV17D yellow fever vaccine. The chain couples TRBV12-3 or TRBV12-4 to TRBJ2-4; D is ambiguous. The CDR3 here is CASRNNLNIQYF. The CDR3 DNA is TGTGCCAGCAGAAATAACCTAAACATTCAGTACTTC.